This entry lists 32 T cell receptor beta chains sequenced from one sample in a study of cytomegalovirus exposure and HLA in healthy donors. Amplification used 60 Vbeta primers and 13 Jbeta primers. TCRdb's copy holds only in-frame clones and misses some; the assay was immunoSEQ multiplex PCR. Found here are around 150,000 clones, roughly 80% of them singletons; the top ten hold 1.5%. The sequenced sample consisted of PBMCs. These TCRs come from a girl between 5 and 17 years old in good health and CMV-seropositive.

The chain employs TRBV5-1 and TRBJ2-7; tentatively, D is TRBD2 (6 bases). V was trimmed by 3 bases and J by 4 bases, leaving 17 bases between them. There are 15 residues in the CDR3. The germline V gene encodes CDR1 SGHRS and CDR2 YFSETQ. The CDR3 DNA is TGCGCCAGCAGCTCAGGAGGGGTAGGGTTGTACGAGCAGTACTTC. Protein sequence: CASSSGGVGLYEQYF.

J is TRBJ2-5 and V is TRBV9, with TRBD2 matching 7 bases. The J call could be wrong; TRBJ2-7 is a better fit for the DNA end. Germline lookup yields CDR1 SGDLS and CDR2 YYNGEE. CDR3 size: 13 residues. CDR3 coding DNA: TGTGCCAGCAGCCACGGGACTACCTACGAGCAGTACTTC. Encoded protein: CASSHGTTYEQYF.

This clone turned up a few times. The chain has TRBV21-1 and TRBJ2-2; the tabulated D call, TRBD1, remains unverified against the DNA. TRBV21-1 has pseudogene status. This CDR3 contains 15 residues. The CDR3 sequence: CASTGDRGKSGELFF. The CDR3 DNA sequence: TGTGCCAGCACCGGGGACAGGGGGAAGTCCGGGGAGCTGTTTTTT.

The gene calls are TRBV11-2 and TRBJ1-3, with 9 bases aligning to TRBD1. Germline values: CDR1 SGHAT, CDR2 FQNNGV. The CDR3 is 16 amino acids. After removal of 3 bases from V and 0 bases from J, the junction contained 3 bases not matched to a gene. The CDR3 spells CASSLGQGPSGNTIYF. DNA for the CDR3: TGTGCCAGCAGCTTGGGACAGGGACCCTCTGGAAACACCATATATTTT.

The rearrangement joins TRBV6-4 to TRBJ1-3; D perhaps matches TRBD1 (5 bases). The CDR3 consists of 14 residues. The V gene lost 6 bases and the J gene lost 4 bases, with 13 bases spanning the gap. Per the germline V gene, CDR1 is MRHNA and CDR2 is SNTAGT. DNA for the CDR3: TGTGCCAGCAGACGCTCAGGGAAGGGAAACACCATATATTTT. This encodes CASRRSGKGNTIYF.

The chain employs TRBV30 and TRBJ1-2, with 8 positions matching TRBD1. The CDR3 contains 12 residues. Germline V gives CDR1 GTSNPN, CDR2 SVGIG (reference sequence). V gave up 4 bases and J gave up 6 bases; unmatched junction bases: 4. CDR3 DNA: TGTGCCTGGAACGCAGGGGGCGATGGCTACACCTTC. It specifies CAWNAGGDGYTF.

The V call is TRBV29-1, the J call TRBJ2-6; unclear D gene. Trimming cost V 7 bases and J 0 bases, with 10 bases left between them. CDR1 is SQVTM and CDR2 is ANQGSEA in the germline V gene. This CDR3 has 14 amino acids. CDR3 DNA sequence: TGCAGCGCTGCAGTAAACTCTGGGGCCAACGTCCTGACTTTC. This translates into CSAAVNSGANVLTF.

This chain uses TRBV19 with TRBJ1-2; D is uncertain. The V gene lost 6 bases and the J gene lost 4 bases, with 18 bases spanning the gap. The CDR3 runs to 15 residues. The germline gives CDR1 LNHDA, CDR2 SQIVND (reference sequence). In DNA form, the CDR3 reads TGTGCCAGTAGCCTAAGGATGGATAGCGGCTATGGCTACACCTTC. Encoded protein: CASSLRMDSGYGYTF.

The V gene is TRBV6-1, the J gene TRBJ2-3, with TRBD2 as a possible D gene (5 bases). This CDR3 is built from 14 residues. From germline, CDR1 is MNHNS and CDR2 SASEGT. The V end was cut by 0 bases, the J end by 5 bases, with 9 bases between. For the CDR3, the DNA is TGTGCCAGCAGTGAAGCCCCCCGGGGAGATACGCAGTATTTT. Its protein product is CASSEAPRGDTQYF.

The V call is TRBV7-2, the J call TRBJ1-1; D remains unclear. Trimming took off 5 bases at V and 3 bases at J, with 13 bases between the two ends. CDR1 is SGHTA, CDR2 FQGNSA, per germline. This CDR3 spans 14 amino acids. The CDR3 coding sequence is TGTGCCAGCAGCCTCCTCGGGAGGGACACTGAAGCTTTCTTT. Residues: CASSLLGRDTEAFF.

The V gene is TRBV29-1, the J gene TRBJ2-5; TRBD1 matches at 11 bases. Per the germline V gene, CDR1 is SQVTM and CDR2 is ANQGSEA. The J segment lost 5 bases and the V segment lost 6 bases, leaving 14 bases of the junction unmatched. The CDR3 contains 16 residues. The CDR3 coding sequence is TGCAGCGTCGGAAGGGGGACAGGGGGTGATCGGGAGACCCAGTACTTC. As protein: CSVGRGTGGDRETQYF.

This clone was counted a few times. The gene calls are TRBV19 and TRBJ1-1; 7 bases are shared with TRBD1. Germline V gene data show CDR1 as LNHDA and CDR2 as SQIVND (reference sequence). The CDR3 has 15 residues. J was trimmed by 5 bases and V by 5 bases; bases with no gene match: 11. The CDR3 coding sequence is TGTGCCAGTAGTCCCGACAGGGCTTTGGGGACTGAAGCTTTCTTT. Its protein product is CASSPDRALGTEAFF. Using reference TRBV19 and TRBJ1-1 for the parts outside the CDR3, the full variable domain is DGGITQSPKYLFRKEGQNVTLSCEQNLNHDAMYWYRQDPGQGLRLIYYSQIVNDFQKGDIAEGYSVSREKKESFPLTVTSAQKNPTAFYLCASSPDRALGTEAFFGQGTRLTVV.

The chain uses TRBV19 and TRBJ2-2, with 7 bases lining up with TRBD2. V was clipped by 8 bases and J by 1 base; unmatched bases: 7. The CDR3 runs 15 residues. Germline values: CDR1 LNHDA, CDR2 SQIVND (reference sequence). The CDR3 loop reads CASRLSGENTGELFF. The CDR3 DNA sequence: TGTGCCAGTCGCCTCAGCGGGGAGAACACCGGGGAGCTGTTTTTT. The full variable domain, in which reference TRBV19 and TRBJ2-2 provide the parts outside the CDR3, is DGGITQSPKYLFRKEGQNVTLSCEQNLNHDAMYWYRQDPGQGLRLIYYSQIVNDFQKGDIAEGYSVSREKKESFPLTVTSAQKNPTAFYLCASRLSGENTGELFFGEGSRLTVL.

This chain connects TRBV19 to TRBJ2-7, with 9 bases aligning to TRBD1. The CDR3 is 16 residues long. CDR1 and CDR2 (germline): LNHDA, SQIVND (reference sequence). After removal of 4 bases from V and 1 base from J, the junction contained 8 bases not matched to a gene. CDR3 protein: CASSNGGTGPSYEQYF. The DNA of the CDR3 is TGTGCCAGTAGTAACGGGGGGACAGGGCCGTCCTACGAGCAGTACTTC.

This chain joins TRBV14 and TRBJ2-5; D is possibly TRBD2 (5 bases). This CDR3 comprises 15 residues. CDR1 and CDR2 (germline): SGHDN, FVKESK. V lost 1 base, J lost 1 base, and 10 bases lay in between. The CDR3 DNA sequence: TGTGCCAGCAGCCAAGCCCTAGCACTCCAAGAGACCCAGTACTTC. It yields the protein CASSQALALQETQYF.

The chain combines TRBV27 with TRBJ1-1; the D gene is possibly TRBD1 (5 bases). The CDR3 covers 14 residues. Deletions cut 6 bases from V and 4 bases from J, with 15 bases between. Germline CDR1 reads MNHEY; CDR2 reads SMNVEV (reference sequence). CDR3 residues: CASSQLEGLTEAFF. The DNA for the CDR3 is TGTGCCAGCAGCCAACTGGAGGGGCTCACTGAAGCTTTCTTT.

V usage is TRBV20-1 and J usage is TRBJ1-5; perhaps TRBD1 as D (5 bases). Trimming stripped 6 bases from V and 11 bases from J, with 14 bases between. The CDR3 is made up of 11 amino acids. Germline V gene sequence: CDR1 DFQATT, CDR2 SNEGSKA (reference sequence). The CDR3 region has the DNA TGCAGTGCCACCTTGGGCAGGGCCCAGCATTTT. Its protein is CSATLGRAQHF.

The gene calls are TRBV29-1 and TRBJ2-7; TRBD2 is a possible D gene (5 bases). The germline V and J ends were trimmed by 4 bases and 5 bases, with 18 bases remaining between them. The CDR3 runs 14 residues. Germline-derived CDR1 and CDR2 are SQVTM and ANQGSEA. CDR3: CSVGPTADGDEQYF. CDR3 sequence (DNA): TGCAGCGTTGGCCCCACAGCGGATGGGGACGAGCAGTACTTC.

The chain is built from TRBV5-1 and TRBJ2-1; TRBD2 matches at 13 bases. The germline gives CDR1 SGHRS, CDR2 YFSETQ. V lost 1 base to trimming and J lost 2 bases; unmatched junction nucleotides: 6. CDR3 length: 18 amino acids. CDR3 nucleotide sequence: TGCGCCAGCAGCTTGACTAGCGGGGGGGCCGGAGCCTACAATGAGCAGTTCTTC. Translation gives CASSLTSGGAGAYNEQFF. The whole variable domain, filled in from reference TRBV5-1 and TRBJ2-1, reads KAGVTQTPRYLIKTRGQQVTLSCSPISGHRSVSWYQQTPGQGLQFLFEYFSETQRNKGNFPGRFSGRQFSNSRSEMNVSTLELGDSALYLCASSLTSGGAGAYNEQFFGPGTRLTVL.

CDR3 DNA sequence: TGTGCCAGCAGCTGGGGCAGGAACACTGAAGCTTTCTTT. Translating it yields CASSWGRNTEAFF. This sequence joins TRBV9 and TRBJ1-1; a possible D gene is TRBD1 (5 bases). The CDR3 is made up of 13 amino acids. V was pared by 4 bases and J by 1 base, with 8 bases between. Per germline, CDR1 SGDLS and CDR2 YYNGEE.

The CDR3 nucleotides are TGCAGCGTGAAACCCTCGACAGGGAGCGACTATGGCTACACCTTC. Translating it yields CSVKPSTGSDYGYTF. The chain carries TRBV29-1 and TRBJ1-2; 7 positions match TRBD1. The CDR3 is 15 residues long. The trim removed 6 bases at V and 3 bases at J, leaving 13 bases unmatched. Per germline, CDR1 SQVTM and CDR2 ANQGSEA.

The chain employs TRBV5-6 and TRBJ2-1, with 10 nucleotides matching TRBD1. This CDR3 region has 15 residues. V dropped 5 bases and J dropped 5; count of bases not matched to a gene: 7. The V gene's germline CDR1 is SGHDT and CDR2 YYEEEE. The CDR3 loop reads CASSSDRGLNNEQFF. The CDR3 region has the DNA TGTGCCAGCAGTTCCGACAGGGGGCTTAACAATGAGCAGTTCTTC.

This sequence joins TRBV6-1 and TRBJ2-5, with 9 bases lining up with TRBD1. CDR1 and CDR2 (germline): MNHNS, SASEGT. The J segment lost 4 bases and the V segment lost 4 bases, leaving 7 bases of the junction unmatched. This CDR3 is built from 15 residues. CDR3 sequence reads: CASSVQTGGPETQYF. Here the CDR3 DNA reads TGTGCCAGCAGTGTACAAACAGGGGGCCCAGAGACCCAGTACTTC.

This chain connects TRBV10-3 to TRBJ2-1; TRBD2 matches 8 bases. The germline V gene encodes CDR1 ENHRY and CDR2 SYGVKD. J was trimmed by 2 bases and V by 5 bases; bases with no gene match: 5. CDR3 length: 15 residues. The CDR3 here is CAISRKLAAYNEQFF. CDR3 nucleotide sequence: TGTGCCATCAGTCGGAAACTAGCGGCCTACAATGAGCAGTTCTTC.

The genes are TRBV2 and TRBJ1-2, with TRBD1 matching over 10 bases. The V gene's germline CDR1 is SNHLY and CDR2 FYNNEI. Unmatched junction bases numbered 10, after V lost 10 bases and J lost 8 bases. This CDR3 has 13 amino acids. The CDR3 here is CANTLDRGIGYTF. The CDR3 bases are TGTGCCAACACCTTGGACAGGGGGATCGGCTACACCTTC.

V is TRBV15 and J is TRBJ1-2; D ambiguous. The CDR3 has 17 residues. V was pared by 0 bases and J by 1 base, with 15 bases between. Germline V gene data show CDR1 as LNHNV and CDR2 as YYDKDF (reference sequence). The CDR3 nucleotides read TGTGCCACCAGCAGAGATCGGGGTCCCGCTCTTAACTATGGCTACACCTTC. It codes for CATSRDRGPALNYGYTF.

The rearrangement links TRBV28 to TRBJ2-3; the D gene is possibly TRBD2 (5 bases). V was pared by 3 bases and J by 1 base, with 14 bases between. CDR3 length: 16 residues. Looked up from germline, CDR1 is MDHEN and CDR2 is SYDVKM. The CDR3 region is CASSFPSGVGTDTQYF. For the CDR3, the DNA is TGTGCCAGCAGTTTCCCGTCCGGGGTAGGCACAGATACGCAGTATTTT. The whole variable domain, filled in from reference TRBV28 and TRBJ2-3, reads DVKVTQSSRYLVKRTGEKVFLECVQDMDHENMFWYRQDPGLGLRLIYFSYDVKMKEKGDIPEGYSVSREKKERFSLILESASTNQTSMYLCASSFPSGVGTDTQYFGPGTRLTVL.

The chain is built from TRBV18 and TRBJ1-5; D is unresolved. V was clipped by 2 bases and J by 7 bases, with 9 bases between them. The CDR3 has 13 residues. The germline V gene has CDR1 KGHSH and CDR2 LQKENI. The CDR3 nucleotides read TGTGCCAGCTCACCAACGGGTTTACAGCCCCAGCATTTT. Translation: CASSPTGLQPQHF.

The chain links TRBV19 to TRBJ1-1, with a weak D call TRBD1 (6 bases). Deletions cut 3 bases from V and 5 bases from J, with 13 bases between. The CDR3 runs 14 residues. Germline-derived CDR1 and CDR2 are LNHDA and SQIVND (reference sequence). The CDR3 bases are TGTGCCAGTAGTATTGGGGGGGGCCAGACTGAAGCTTTCTTT. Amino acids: CASSIGGGQTEAFF.

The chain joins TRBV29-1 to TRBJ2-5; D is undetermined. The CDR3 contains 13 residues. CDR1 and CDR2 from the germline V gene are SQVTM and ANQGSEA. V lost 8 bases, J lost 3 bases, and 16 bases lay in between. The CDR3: CSLNPIGEETQYF. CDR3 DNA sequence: TGCAGCCTTAACCCCATCGGAGAAGAGACCCAGTACTTC.

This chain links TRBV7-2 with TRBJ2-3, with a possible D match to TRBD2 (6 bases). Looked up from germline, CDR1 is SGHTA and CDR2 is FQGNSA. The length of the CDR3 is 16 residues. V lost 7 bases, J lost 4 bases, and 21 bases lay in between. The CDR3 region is CASMPMSGGAPDTQYF. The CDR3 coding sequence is TGTGCCAGCATGCCCATGTCGGGCGGGGCTCCAGATACGCAGTATTTT.

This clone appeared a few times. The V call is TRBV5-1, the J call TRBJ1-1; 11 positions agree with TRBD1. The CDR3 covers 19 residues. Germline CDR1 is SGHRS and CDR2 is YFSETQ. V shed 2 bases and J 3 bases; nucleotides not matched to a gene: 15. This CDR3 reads CASSLRSDRGRVADTEAFF. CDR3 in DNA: TGCGCCAGCAGCTTAAGGTCGGACAGGGGGCGCGTTGCGGACACTGAAGCTTTCTTT.